These 6 T cell receptor beta chains were all obtained from the same sample, sequenced in a study of T cell changes during pregnancy in multiple sclerosis. The method was immunoSEQ multiplex PCR; TCRdb's version includes in-frame clones alone and lacks a portion of them. Among approximately 49,000 clones listed, 88% were seen once. Sequences were derived from CD4+ T cells from peripheral blood mononuclear cells, sampled in the second trimester of pregnancy. Receptors originate from a female donor with multiple sclerosis, enrolled in a pregnancy study.

The V gene is TRBV10-3, the J gene TRBJ1-4, with a possible D match to TRBD1 (6 bases). Deletions cut 11 bases from V and 6 bases from J, with 16 bases between. Per germline, CDR1 ENHRY and CDR2 SYGVKD. The CDR3 covers 13 residues. The CDR3 sequence is CAAQGGWDEKLFF. In DNA form, the CDR3 reads TGTGCCGCACAGGGCGGATGGGATGAAAAACTGTTTTTT.

V usage is TRBV19 and J usage is TRBJ2-1; 7 bases fit TRBD2. Germline values: CDR1 LNHDA, CDR2 SQIVND (reference sequence). This CDR3 is 16 amino acids long. Losses at the gene ends were 1 base for V and 9 bases for J; bases not matched to a gene: 12. CDR3: CASSIVVAGDRGEQFF. The CDR3 DNA follows: TGTGCCAGTAGTATAGTAGTGGCGGGAGATCGGGGTGAGCAGTTCTTC.

The chain employs TRBV6-5 and TRBJ1-1, with a weak D call TRBD1 (6 bases). Trimming left V 2 bases short and J 1 base short, with 8 bases between. Germline V lookup: CDR1 MNHEY, CDR2 SVGAGI. The CDR3 is 14 residues long. Written as DNA, the CDR3 is TGTGCCAGCAGTTACAAGGGGGAGAACACTGAAGCTTTCTTT. This sequence encodes CASSYKGENTEAFF.

The V gene is TRBV21-1, the J gene TRBJ1-5; the DNA was not compared with TRBD1, the D call given in the table. TRBV21-1 is noted as a pseudogene. This CDR3 comprises 16 residues. The chain's CDR3 is CASRPEDRTSNQPQHF. The CDR3 nucleotides are TGTGCCAGCAGGCCAGAGGACAGAACCAGCAATCAGCCCCAGCATTTT.

This chain uses TRBV18 with TRBJ2-5, with a tentative D call TRBD1 (6 bases). This CDR3 region has 18 residues. Deletions cut 3 bases from V and 5 bases from J, with 25 bases between. Germline CDR1 is KGHSH and CDR2 is LQKENI. CDR3 in DNA: TGTGCCAGCTCACCCTACCACCTTTCTATACAGGGTCGCGAGACCCAGTACTTC. The encoded protein is CASSPYHLSIQGRETQYF.

CDR3 loop: CASSGATNYGYTF. As DNA, the CDR3 is TGTGCCAGCTCAGGGGCTACTAACTATGGCTACACCTTC. The gene calls are TRBV18 and TRBJ1-2, with a tentative D call TRBD1 (5 bases). Per germline, CDR1 KGHSH and CDR2 LQKENI. The CDR3 consists of 13 residues. Trimming took 5 bases from V and 0 from J, leaving 7 bases between them.